The next 13 T cell receptor beta chains were all read from a single sample in a study of CD8 T cells in ankylosing spondylitis. MiXCR, applied by TCRdb to the 5' RACE reads, yields one record per CDR3 protein. The sample holds 350,000 to 450,000 distinct CDR3 sequences, 20% to 25% seen once. The specimen sequenced was blood, either unsorted or a sorted T cell fraction (not recorded which). All receptors come from a male donor with ankylosing spondylitis or in good health (not recorded which).

This chain links TRBV6-5 with TRBJ2-3; TRBD2 agrees at 8 bases. The trim removed 0 bases at V and 2 bases at J, leaving 7 bases unmatched. The CDR3 has 17 amino acids. CDR1 and CDR2 from the germline V gene are MNHEY and SVGAGI. As DNA, the CDR3 is TGTGCCAGCAGTTACTCGAAGTGGCGGGGGGCCACAGATACGCAGTATTTT. It specifies CASSYSKWRGATDTQYF.

This clonotype was found a few times. This chain links TRBV7-8 with TRBJ1-3; D remains unclear. The CDR3 runs 15 residues. CDR1 SGHVS and CDR2 FQNEAQ come from the germline V gene. V was trimmed by 5 bases and J by 8 bases, leaving 19 bases between them. This CDR3 is CASSMNTGPSDTIYF. The CDR3 DNA reads TGTGCCAGCAGCATGAATACCGGGCCGAGCGACACCATATATTTT.

The chain recombines TRBV30 with TRBJ2-1; 7 nucleotides match TRBD2. J was trimmed by 4 bases and V by 3 bases; bases with no gene match: 3. Germline CDR1 GTSNPN, CDR2 SVGIG (reference sequence). The CDR3 is 13 residues long. CDR3: CAWRGREYNEQFF. The DNA for the CDR3 is TGTGCCTGGAGGGGGAGGGAATACAATGAGCAGTTCTTC.

CDR3 residues: CASSVDSPYEQYF. The CDR3 coding sequence is TGCGCCAGCAGCGTTGACAGTCCCTACGAGCAGTACTTC. The chain employs TRBV5-1 and TRBJ2-7; weak D call: TRBD1 (5 bases). The germline V and J ends were trimmed by 4 bases and 2 bases, with 10 bases remaining between them. This CDR3 spans 13 amino acids. Germline lookup yields CDR1 SGHRS and CDR2 YFSETQ. The full variable domain, rest sourced from reference TRBV5-1 and TRBJ2-7, is KAGVTQTPRYLIKTRGQQVTLSCSPISGHRSVSWYQQTPGQGLQFLFEYFSETQRNKGNFPGRFSGRQFSNSRSEMNVSTLELGDSALYLCASSVDSPYEQYFGPGTRLTVT.

This clonotype was found a few times. The genes are TRBV6-1 and TRBJ2-2, with D maybe TRBD1 (6 bases). The germline CDR1 and CDR2 sequences are MNHNS and SASEGT. This CDR3 is 13 amino acids long. V was pared by 10 bases and J by 2 bases, with 11 bases between. In DNA, the CDR3 is TGTGCCACGCTACAGGGAAACACCGGGGAGCTGTTTTTT. Its protein product is CATLQGNTGELFF.

The rearrangement uses TRBV4-1 and TRBJ2-1; D possibly corresponds to TRBD1 (7 bases). There are 15 residues in the CDR3. V lost 4 bases, J lost 6 bases, and 16 bases lay in between. Germline V gene data show CDR1 as MGHRA and CDR2 as YSYEKL. The CDR3 nucleotides read TGCGCCAGCAGCCGGAGGGGGCTAGGGGGCAATGAGCAGTTCTTC. Translating it yields CASSRRGLGGNEQFF.

This clonotype was seen only a few times. The chain links TRBV29-1 to TRBJ2-1, with no clear D. Germline-derived CDR1 and CDR2 are SQVTM and ANQGSEA. V was pared by 2 bases and J by 4 bases, with 3 bases between. The CDR3 is 11 residues long. Here the CDR3 DNA reads TGCAGCGTTGAAACATACAATGAGCAGTTCTTC. It encodes CSVETYNEQFF.

This clonotype was counted a few times. The rearrangement links TRBV12-3 or TRBV12-4 to TRBJ2-1, with unresolved D. This CDR3 contains 17 residues. V shed 5 bases and J shed 7 bases, with 24 bases lying between them. In DNA, the CDR3 is TGTGCCAGCAGTACCTACAGAGAAGGTTTAGATACGAATGAGCAGTTCTTC. This codes for CASSTYREGLDTNEQFF.

The chain links TRBV30 to TRBJ2-1; 8 bases are a match to TRBD2. The germline V gene encodes CDR1 GTSNPN and CDR2 SVGIG (reference sequence). V shed 5 bases, J shed 5 bases, and the junction held 5 bases outside the gene matches. This CDR3 is 13 amino acids long. The CDR3: CAWRRRGDNEQFF. Here the CDR3 DNA reads TGTGCCTGGCGGCGGCGGGGGGACAATGAGCAGTTCTTC.

In this sample, this clonotype turned up many times. At one boundary the junction diverges from the germline segment, which might be a read error. The V and J genes are TRBV5-1 and TRBJ2-7, with D possibly called TRBD1 or TRBD2 (5 bases each). The CDR3 is 12 residues long. The germline CDR1 and CDR2 sequences are SGHRS and YFSETQ. CDR3 residues: CASSLEGHEQYF. CDR3 nucleotides: TGTGCCAGCAGCTTAGAGGGACACGAGCAGTACTTC.

This clonotype was counted between two and nine times. V usage is TRBV12-3 or TRBV12-4 and J usage is TRBJ2-5; D not certain. The CDR3 extends over 12 amino acids. Trimming took off 4 bases at V and 5 bases at J, with 8 bases between the two ends. The CDR3 coding sequence is TGTGCCAGCAGTTATCTCCATGAGACCCAGTACTTC. This codes for CASSYLHETQYF.

This clonotype was observed a few times. The chain links TRBV28 to TRBJ2-3; TRBD2 agrees at 8 bases. The CDR3 sequence is 17 residues long. Germline V gene lookup returns CDR1 MDHEN and CDR2 SYDVKM. The trim removed 5 bases at V and 2 bases at J, leaving 12 bases unmatched. The CDR3 loop reads CASSPGQREILTDTQYF. The CDR3 DNA is TGTGCCAGCAGTCCTGGCCAGCGGGAGATACTCACAGATACGCAGTATTTT.

Details on this clonotype: An end of the junction differs from the germline gene, which may be a read error. V usage is TRBV2 and J usage is TRBJ2-1, with D maybe TRBD2 (5 bases). CDR3 length: 14 amino acids. CDR1 is SNHLY and CDR2 is FYNNEI in the germline V gene. This chain's CDR3 is CASGEEDSYNEQFF. The DNA for the CDR3 is TGTGCCAGCGGTGAGGAGGACTCCTACAATGAGCAGTTCTTC. Looking up the rest from reference TRBV2 and TRBJ2-1 gives the full variable domain: EPEVTQTPSHQVTQMGQEVILRCVPISNHLYFYWYRQILGQKVEFLVSFYNNEISEKSEIFDDQFSVERPDGSNFTLKIRSTKLEDSAMYFCASGEEDSYNEQFFGPGTRLTVL.